This TCR beta chain was recorded in a study of cytomegalovirus exposure and HLA in healthy donors. Study-level points and caveats: V- and J-gene trimming of TCR beta was linked (in a later analysis) to a missense DCLRE1C variant.

Researchers ran the PCR with 60 Vbeta and 13 Jbeta primers. Measured with immunoSEQ multiplex PCR; TCRdb has only the in-frame clones, and not every one. Of 100,000 to 120,000 clones listed, around 77% are singletons. As regards this clone: The antigen remains unidentified.

The CDR3 covers 16 residues. V was cut by 1 base and J by 7 bases, with 17 bases left in between. Germline-derived CDR1 and CDR2 are SGHRS and YFSETQ. The rearrangement uses TRBV5-1 and TRBJ1-4; D may be TRBD1 (5 bases). The TCR sequence derives from a woman in her 30s in good health and CMV-seropositive. The material sequenced was PBMCs. The chain's CDR3 is CASSLYTGEVVEKLFF. CDR3 coding DNA: TGCGCCAGCAGCTTGTATACGGGGGAGGTGGTTGAAAAACTGTTTTTT.